This T cell receptor beta chain was found in a study of graft-versus-host responses after intestinal transplantation. General study results and limits: Recipient bone marrow held GvH clones, some seen earlier in ileum or blood.

This CDR3 has 14 amino acids. From germline, CDR1 is SGHVS and CDR2 FNYEAQ. V shed 3 bases and J 6 bases; nucleotides not matched to a gene: 4. To note about this clone: Its antigen is not known.

Sequencing used immunoSEQ multiplex PCR; TCRdb keeps in-frame clones, though not all of them. Of about 89,000 clones in the sample, 85% to 95% are singletons; the top ten hold 1.5% to 2.5%. This clonotype originated in a human donor who received an intestinal transplant. The chain has TRBV7-6 and TRBJ2-1; 8 positions agree with TRBD2. Specimen: unstimulated CD8+ T cells sorted from spleen or lymph node cells, collected before intestinal transplant. CDR3: CASSFLTSGNEQFF. The CDR3 DNA sequence: TGTGCCAGCAGCTTTCTAACTAGCGGCAATGAGCAGTTCTTC.